This T cell receptor beta chain was captured by sequencing in a study of Graves' ophthalmopathy and Graves' hyperthyroidism. CDR3 length: 12 amino acids. Trimming cost V 1 base and J 8 bases, with 5 bases left between them. CDR1 is SEHNR and CDR2 is FQNEAQ in the germline V gene (reference sequence). Additional autoimmune diseases, uncontrolled infections, pregnancy or lactation disqualified patients. The diagnostic workup employed clinical symptoms, serum thyroxine, TRAb, thyroid ultrasound and orbital computed tomography. The authors amplified TCR beta CDR3 regions from RNA transcripts. In the first round, RT-PCR was carried out with HTBI primers, and a multiplex PCR formed the second round. TCRdb re-called the multiplex PCR reads with MiXCR, one entry per CDR3 protein. Among 740,000 or so distinct CDR3 sequences listed, approximately 40% were seen once. The study, taken as a whole, reports: Blood also harbored most expanded thyroid clonotypes above 0.001 frequency.

This clonotype was picked up many times. Antigen: not known. The receptor's source is an adult man with Graves' ophthalmopathy. The chain is built from TRBV7-9 and TRBJ2-2; D remains ambiguous. The sequencing input was peripheral blood. Written as DNA, the CDR3 is TGTGCCAGCAGCTTAGTTCGAGGGGAGCTGTTTTTT. Protein: CASSLVRGELFF.